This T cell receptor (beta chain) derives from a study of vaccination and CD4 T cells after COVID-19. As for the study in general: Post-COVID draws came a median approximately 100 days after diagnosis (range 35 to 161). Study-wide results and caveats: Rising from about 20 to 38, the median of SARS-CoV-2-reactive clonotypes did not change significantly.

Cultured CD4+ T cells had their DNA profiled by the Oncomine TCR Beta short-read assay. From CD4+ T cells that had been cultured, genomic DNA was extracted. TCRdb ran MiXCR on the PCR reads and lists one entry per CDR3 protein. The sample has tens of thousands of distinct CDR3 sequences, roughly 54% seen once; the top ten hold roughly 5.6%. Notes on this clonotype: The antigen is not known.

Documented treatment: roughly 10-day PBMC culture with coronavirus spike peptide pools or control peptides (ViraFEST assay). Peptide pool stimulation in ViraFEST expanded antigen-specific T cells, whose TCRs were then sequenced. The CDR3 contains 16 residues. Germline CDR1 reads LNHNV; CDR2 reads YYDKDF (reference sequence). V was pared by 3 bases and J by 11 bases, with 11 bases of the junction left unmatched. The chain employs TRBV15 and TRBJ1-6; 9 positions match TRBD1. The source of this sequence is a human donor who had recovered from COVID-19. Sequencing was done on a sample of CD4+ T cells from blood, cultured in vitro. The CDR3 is CATSRDRGTGHPPLHF. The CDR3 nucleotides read TGTGCCACCAGCAGGGACCGGGGGACAGGGCATCCACCCCTCCACTTT.